The present entry profiles one T cell receptor (beta chain) with its context. Its antigen is unidentified. The read falls 3 residues short of the CDR3 end, and the missing part is taken from the germline J gene. Trimming pared 5 bases from V and 2 bases from J, leaving 16 bases between. In germline, CDR1 is DFQATT, CDR2 SNEGSKA (reference sequence). The CDR3 is 16 amino acids. Sequencing was performed with immunoSEQ multiplex PCR; in TCRdb, only in-frame clones are kept and a portion is missing. This table lists about 25,000 clones. This sample was taken from a study of T cells in women clearing cervical HPV infection. Study-wide background: Case blood drawn at lesion detection; control blood after infection cleared.

Study-level points and caveats: CIN3+ cases had significantly higher TCR richness than controls; evenness did not differ. Effector/memory and HPV-specific T cells were not isolated, and association timing is unknown.

V usage is TRBV20-1 and J usage is TRBJ1-6, with D possibly matching TRBD1 (6 bases). Sequenced sample: blood buffy coat. The receptor was derived from a woman aged 18-70 years with a cervical HPV16 infection that either progressed to CIN3+ or cleared (not recorded which). The CDR3 spells CSAGGQGNPYNSPLHF. Partial CDR3 DNA: TGCAGTGCTGGGGGCCAGGGTAATCCCTATAATTCACCC.